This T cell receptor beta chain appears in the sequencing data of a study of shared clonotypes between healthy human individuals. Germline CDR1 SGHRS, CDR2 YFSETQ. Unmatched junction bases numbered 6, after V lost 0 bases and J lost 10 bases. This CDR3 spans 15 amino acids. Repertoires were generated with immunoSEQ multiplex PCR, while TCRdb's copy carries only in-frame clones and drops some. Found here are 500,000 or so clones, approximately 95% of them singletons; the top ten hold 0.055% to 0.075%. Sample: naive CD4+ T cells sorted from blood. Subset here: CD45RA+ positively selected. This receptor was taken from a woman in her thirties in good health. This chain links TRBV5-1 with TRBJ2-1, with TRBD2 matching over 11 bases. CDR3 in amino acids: CASSLGLAGSEEQFF. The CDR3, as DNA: TGCGCCAGCAGCTTGGGACTAGCGGGAAGCGAGGAGCAGTTCTTC. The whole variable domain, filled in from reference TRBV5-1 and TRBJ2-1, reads KAGVTQTPRYLIKTRGQQVTLSCSPISGHRSVSWYQQTPGQGLQFLFEYFSETQRNKGNFPGRFSGRQFSNSRSEMNVSTLELGDSALYLCASSLGLAGSEEQFFGPGTRLTVL.